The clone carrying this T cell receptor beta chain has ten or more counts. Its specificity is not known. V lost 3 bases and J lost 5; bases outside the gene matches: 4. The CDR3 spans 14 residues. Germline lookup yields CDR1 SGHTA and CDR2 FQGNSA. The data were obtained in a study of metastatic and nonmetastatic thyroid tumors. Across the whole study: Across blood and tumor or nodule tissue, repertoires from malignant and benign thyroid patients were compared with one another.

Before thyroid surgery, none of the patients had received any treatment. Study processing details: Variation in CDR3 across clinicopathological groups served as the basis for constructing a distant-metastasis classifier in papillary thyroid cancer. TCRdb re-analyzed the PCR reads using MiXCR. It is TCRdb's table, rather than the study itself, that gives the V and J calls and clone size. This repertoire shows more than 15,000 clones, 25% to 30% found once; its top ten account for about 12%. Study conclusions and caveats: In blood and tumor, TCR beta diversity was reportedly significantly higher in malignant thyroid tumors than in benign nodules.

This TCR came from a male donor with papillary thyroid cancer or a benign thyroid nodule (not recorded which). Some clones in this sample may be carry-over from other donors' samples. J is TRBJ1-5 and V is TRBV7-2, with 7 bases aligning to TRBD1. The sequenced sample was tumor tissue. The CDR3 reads CASSFGTEHQPQHF. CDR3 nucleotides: TGTGCCAGCAGCTTTGGGACAGAACATCAGCCCCAGCATTTT.